A selection of T cell receptor beta chains follows, all from one sample in a study of cytomegalovirus exposure and HLA in healthy donors. Using immunoSEQ multiplex PCR, the repertoire was profiled, and TCRdb retains in-frame clones only, with some absent. Among about 360,000 clones, around 86% were seen once, and the ten largest hold roughly 0.75%. Sequenced material: PBMCs. These receptors were obtained from a woman between 18 and 29 years old in good health and CMV-seronegative. Both conserved end residues are part of each CDR3. Fields, in order: clone size, D gene, V gene, J gene, CDR3 protein, CDR3 DNA. D genes are given only for firm matches. Expanded clones get a size class; other rows say once, few or many, or leave the size out.

-	TRBD2	TRBV7-3	TRBJ2-3	CASSLQALAGVDTQYF	TGTGCCAGCAGCTTACAGGCGCTAGCGGGAGTAGATACGCAGTATTTT
-	TRBD1	TRBV29-1	TRBJ1-1	CSAPLGTENTEAFF	TGCAGCGCGCCCCTCGGGACAGAGAACACTGAAGCTTTCTTT
-	TRBD2	TRBV7-7	TRBJ2-1	CASSSTSGGGGEQFF	TGTGCCAGCAGCTCGACTAGCGGGGGTGGAGGTGAGCAGTTCTTC
-	TRBD1	TRBV30	TRBJ2-3	CAWAGTAKGTDTQYF	TGTGCCTGGGCTGGGACAGCCAAGGGCACAGATACGCAGTATTTT
-	-	TRBV6-5	TRBJ2-1	CASSYQDGEQFF	TGTGCCAGCAGTTATCAGGATGGCGAGCAGTTCTTC
-	TRBD1	TRBV19	TRBJ2-1	CASSIVPGQGVDEQFF	TGTGCCAGTAGTATAGTACCGGGACAGGGGGTCGATGAGCAGTTCTTC
few	TRBD1	TRBV2	TRBJ2-7	CASSSSRTGSHEQYF	TGTGCCAGCAGTTCTTCCCGGACAGGGTCCCACGAGCAGTACTTC
-	TRBD2	TRBV9	TRBJ2-1	CASSSGRSSYNEQFF	TGTGCCAGCAGCAGCGGGAGGTCCTCCTACAATGAGCAGTTCTTC
-	TRBD2	TRBV27	TRBJ2-2	CASSFAGGGTGELFF	TGTGCCAGCAGTTTTGCGGGAGGGGGCACCGGGGAGCTGTTTTTT
-	-	TRBV4-2	TRBJ2-2	CASSQADSGNTGELFF	TGTGCCAGCAGCCAAGCGGATAGCGGAAACACCGGGGAGCTGTTTTTT
-	-	TRBV4-2	TRBJ2-7	CASSQGQGHWTEQYF	TGTGCCAGCAGCCAAGGGCAGGGTCATTGGACCGAGCAGTACTTC
-	-	TRBV21-1	TRBJ2-1	CASSTGTFGGNEQFF	TGTGCCAGCAGCACCGGGACTTTTGGAGGCAATGAGCAGTTCTTC
-	TRBD1	TRBV6-5	TRBJ2-7	CASRTDRDSYEQYF	TGTGCCAGCAGGACTGACAGGGATTCCTACGAGCAGTACTTC
once	TRBD2	TRBV7-2	TRBJ2-7	CASSLGLAGGYEQYF	TGTGCCAGCAGCTTAGGGCTAGCGGGAGGGTACGAGCAGTACTTC
-	TRBD1	TRBV9	TRBJ2-2	CASSVWARGSPGELFF	TGTGCCAGCAGCGTATGGGCCAGGGGGTCCCCCGGGGAGCTGTTTTTT
-	TRBD1	TRBV5-1	TRBJ1-6	CASSVEPGQWNSPLHF	TGCGCCAGCAGCGTAGAACCGGGACAGTGGAATTCACCCCTCCACTTT